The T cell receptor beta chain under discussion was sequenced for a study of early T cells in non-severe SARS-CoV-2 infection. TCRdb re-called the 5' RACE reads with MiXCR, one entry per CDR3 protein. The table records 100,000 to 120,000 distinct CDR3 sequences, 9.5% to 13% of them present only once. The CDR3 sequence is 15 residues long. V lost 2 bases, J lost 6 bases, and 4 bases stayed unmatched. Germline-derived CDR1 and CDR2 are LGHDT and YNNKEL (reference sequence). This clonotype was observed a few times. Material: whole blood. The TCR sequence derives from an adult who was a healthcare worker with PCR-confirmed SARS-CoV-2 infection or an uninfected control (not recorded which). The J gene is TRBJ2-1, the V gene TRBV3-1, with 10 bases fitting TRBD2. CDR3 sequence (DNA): TGTGCCAGCAGCCAAAGCGGGGGGGCCCCCAATGAGCAGTTCTTC. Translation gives CASSQSGGAPNEQFF.